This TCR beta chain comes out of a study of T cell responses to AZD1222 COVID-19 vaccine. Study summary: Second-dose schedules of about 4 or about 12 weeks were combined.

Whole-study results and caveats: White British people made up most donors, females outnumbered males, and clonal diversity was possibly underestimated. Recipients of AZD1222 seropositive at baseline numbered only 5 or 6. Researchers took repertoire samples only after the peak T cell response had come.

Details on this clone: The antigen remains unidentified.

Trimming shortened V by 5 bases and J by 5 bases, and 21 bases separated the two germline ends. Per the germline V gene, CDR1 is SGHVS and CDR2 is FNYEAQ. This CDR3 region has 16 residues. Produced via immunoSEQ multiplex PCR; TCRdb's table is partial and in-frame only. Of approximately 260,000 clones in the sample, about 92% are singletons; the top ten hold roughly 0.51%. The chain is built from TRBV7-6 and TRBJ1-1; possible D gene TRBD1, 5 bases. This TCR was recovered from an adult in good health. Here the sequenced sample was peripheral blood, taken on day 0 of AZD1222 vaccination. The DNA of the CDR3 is TGTGCCAGCAGCCTTCGGGGGGGACCAGTGGGGACTGAAGCTTTCTTT. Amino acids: CASSLRGGPVGTEAFF.